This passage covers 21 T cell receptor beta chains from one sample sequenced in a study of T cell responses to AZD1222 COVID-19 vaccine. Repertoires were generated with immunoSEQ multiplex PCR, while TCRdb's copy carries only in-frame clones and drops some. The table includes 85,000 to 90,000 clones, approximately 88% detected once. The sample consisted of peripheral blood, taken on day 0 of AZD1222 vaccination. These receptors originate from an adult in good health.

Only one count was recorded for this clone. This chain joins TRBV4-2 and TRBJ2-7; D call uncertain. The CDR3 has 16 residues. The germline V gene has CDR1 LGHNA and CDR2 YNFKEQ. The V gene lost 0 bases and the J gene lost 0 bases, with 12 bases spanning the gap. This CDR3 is CASSQDGIASSYEQYF. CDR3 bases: TGTGCCAGCAGCCAAGATGGGATAGCCTCCTCCTACGAGCAGTACTTC.

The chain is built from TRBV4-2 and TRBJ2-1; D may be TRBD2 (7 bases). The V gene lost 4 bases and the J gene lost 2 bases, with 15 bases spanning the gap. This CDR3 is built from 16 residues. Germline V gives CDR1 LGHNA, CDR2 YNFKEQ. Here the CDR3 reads CASSLEGGGTYNEQFF. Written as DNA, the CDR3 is TGTGCCAGCAGCCTCGAAGGGGGAGGGACCTACAATGAGCAGTTCTTC.

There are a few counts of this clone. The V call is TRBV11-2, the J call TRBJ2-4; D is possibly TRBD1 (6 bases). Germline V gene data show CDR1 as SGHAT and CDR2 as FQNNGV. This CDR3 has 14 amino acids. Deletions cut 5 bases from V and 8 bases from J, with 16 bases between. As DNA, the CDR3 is TGTGCCAGCAGCCTCGGGACACCTCGGGACATTCAGTACTTC. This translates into CASSLGTPRDIQYF.

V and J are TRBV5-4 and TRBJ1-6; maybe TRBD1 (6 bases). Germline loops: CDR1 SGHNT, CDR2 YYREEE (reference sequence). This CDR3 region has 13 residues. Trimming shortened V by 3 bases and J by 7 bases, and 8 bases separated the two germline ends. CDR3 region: CASSSRGNSPLHF. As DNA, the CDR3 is TGTGCCAGCAGCTCCAGGGGAAATTCACCCCTCCACTTT. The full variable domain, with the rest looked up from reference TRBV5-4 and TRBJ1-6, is ETGVTQSPTHLIKTRGQQVTLRCSSQSGHNTVSWYQQALGQGPQFIFQYYREEENGRGNFPPRFSGLQFPNYSSELNVNALELDDSALYLCASSSRGNSPLHFGNGTRLTVT.

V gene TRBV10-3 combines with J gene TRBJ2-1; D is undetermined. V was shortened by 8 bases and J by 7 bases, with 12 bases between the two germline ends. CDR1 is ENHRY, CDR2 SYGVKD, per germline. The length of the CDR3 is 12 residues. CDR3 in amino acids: CAIEGQSNEQFF. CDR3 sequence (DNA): TGTGCCATCGAAGGGCAGTCGAATGAGCAGTTCTTC.

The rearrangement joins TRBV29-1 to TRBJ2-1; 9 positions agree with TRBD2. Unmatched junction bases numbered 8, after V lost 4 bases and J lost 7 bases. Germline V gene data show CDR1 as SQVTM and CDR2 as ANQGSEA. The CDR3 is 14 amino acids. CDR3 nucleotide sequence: TGCAGCGTTGTTTTTGGCGGGAGGGCGAATGAGCAGTTCTTC. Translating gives CSVVFGGRANEQFF.

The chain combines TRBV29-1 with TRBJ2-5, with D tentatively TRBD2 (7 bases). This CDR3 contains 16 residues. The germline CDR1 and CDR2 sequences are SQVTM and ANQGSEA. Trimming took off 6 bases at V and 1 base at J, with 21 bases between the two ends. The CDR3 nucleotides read TGCAGCGTCGACGGTCGGGGGGCCCCTGGCCAAGAGACCCAGTACTTC. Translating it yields CSVDGRGAPGQETQYF.

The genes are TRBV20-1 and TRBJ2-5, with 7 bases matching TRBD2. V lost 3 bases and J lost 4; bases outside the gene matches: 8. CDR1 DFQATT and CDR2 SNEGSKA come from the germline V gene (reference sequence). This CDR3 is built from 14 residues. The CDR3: CSASEAGKGETQYF. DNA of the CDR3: TGCAGTGCTAGTGAAGCGGGAAAGGGAGAGACCCAGTACTTC.

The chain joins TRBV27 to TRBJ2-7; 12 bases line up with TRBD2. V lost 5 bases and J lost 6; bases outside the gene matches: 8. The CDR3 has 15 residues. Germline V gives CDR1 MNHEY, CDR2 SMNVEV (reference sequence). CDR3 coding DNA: TGTGCCAGCAGTGTCACTAGCGGGAGGACCCTCGAGCAGTACTTC. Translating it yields CASSVTSGRTLEQYF.

CDR3 DNA sequence: TGTGCCAGCAGTGAAGCGAGGGGGACAGGTTTTTACGAGCAGTACTTC. This codes for CASSEARGTGFYEQYF. The chain carries TRBV2 and TRBJ2-7; TRBD1 agrees at 8 bases. After removal of 0 bases from V and 4 bases from J, the junction contained 8 bases not matched to a gene. The CDR3 covers 16 residues. Germline V gene data show CDR1 as SNHLY and CDR2 as FYNNEI. Based on the CDR3 plus reference TRBV2 and TRBJ2-7, the full variable domain is EPEVTQTPSHQVTQMGQEVILRCVPISNHLYFYWYRQILGQKVEFLVSFYNNEISEKSEIFDDQFSVERPDGSNFTLKIRSTKLEDSAMYFCASSEARGTGFYEQYFGPGTRLTVT.

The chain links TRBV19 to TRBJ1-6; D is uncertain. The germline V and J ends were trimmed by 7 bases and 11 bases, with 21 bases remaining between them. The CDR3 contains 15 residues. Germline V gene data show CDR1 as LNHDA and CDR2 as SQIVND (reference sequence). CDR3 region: CASKPRVGSDAPLHF. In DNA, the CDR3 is TGTGCCAGTAAGCCGCGGGTGGGCAGCGACGCACCCCTCCACTTT.

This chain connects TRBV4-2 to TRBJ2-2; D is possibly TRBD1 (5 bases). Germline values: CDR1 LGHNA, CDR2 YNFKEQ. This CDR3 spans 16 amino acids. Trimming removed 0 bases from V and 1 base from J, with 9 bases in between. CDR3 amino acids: CASSQDLGQNTGELFF. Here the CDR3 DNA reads TGTGCCAGCAGCCAAGATCTTGGACAGAACACCGGGGAGCTGTTTTTT.

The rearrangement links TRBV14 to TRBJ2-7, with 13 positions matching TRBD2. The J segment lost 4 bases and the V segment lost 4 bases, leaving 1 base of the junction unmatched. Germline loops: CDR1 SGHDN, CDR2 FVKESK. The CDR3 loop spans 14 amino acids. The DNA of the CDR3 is TGTGCCAGCAGCCGGACTAGCGGGAGTTACGAGCAGTACTTC. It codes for CASSRTSGSYEQYF.

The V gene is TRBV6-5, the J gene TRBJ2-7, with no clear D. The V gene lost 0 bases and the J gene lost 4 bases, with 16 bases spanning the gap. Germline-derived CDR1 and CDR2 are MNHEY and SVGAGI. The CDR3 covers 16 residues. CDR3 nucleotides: TGTGCCAGCAGTTACTCACGGACGGACCTGGGGTACGAGCAGTACTTC. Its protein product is CASSYSRTDLGYEQYF.

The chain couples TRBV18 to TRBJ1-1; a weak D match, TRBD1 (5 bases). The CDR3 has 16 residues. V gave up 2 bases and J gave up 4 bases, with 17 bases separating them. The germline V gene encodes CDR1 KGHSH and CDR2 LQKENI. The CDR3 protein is CASSPRQIGSGTEAFF. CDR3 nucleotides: TGTGCCAGCTCACCAAGACAGATTGGCTCGGGCACTGAAGCTTTCTTT. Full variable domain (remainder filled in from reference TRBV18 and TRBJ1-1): NAGVMQNPRHLVRRRGQEARLRCSPMKGHSHVYWYRQLPEEGLKFMVYLQKENIIDESGMPKERFSAEFPKEGPSILRIQQVVRGDSAAYFCASSPRQIGSGTEAFFGQGTRLTVV.

In nucleotides, the CDR3 is TGTGCCAGCAGCAGGGACAGGGACTACGAGCAGTACTTC. Translated, it gives CASSRDRDYEQYF. The V call is TRBV7-9, the J call TRBJ2-7; 9 bases line up with TRBD1. V dropped 5 bases and J dropped 3; count of bases not matched to a gene: 2. The CDR3 is 13 amino acids. CDR1 is SEHNR and CDR2 is FQNEAQ in the germline V gene (reference sequence).

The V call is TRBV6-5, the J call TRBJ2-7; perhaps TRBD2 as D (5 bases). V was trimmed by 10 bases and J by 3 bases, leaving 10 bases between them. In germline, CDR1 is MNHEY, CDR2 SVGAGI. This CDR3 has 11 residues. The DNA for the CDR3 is TGTGCCACGACTACCTACTACGAGCAGTACTTC. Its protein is CATTTYYEQYF.

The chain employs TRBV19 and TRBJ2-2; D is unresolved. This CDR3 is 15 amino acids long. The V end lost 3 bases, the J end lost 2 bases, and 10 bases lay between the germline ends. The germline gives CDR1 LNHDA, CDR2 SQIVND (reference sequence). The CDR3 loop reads CASSIVTDNTGELFF. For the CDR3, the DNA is TGTGCCAGTAGTATTGTTACGGATAACACCGGGGAGCTGTTTTTT. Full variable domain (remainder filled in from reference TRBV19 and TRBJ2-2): DGGITQSPKYLFRKEGQNVTLSCEQNLNHDAMYWYRQDPGQGLRLIYYSQIVNDFQKGDIAEGYSVSREKKESFPLTVTSAQKNPTAFYLCASSIVTDNTGELFFGEGSRLTVL.

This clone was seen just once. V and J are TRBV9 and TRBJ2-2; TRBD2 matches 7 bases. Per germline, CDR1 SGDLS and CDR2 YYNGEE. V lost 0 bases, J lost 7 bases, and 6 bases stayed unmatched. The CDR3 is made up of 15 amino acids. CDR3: CASSVAAGRGGELFF. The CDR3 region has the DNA TGTGCCAGCAGCGTAGCAGCGGGACGGGGCGGGGAGCTGTTTTTT.

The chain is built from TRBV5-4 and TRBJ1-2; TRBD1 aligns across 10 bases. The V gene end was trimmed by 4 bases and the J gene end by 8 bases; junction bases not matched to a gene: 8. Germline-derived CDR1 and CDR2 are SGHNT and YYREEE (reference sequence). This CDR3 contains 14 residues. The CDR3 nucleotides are TGTGCCAGCAGCGTGACAGGGGGCGCGAGGGGCTACACCTTC. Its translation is CASSVTGGARGYTF. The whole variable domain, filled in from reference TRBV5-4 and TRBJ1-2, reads ETGVTQSPTHLIKTRGQQVTLRCSSQSGHNTVSWYQQALGQGPQFIFQYYREEENGRGNFPPRFSGLQFPNYSSELNVNALELDDSALYLCASSVTGGARGYTFGSGTRLTVV.

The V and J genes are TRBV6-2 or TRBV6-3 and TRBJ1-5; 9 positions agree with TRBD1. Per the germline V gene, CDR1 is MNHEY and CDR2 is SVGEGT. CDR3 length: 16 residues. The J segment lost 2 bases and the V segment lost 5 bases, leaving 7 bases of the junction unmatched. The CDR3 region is CASSRDRASGNQPQHF. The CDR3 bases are TGTGCCAGCAGTCGGGACAGGGCGTCTGGCAATCAGCCCCAGCATTTT.